The 16 T cell receptor beta chains below come from one sample, sequenced in a study of blood T cells in healthy people across ages. Combining a sample-barcoded 5' primer with a J-beta primer mix, a second PCR ran for about 7 to 12 cycles. A single record per CDR3 protein comes from TCRdb applying MiXCR to the 5' RACE reads. Of around 1.5 million distinct CDR3 sequences listed, 45% to 70% are singletons. Sequencing was done on a sample of blood. Receptors were obtained from a young man in good health.

This clonotype has a handful of counts. The chain employs TRBV28 and TRBJ2-1; D possibly matches TRBD1 or TRBD2 (5 bases each). Trimming shortened V by 11 bases and J by 6 bases, and 20 bases separated the two germline ends. The CDR3 runs to 14 residues. Germline V gives CDR1 MDHEN, CDR2 SYDVKM. The CDR3 DNA reads as TGTGCCTCAGGCGGTGGGTCGAGGGGCAATGAGCAGTTCTTC. Protein sequence: CASGGGSRGNEQFF.

The genes are TRBV2 and TRBJ2-3, with 7 nucleotides matching TRBD1. Germline loops: CDR1 SNHLY, CDR2 FYNNEI. CDR3 size: 14 residues. V shed 8 bases and J 3 bases; nucleotides not matched to a gene: 8. Written as DNA, the CDR3 is TGTGCCAGCCCTGACAGGGTAATAACAGATACGCAGTATTTT. Its protein product is CASPDRVITDTQYF.

This chain connects TRBV29-1 to TRBJ1-2; 7 nucleotides align to TRBD1. The germline gives CDR1 SQVTM, CDR2 ANQGSEA. The CDR3 spans 16 residues. The V segment lost 0 bases and the J segment 7 bases; nucleotides outside the gene matches: 14. The CDR3 nucleotides are TGCAGCGTTGAAGAGAATAGGGAGGGGGCGAATCTTGGCTACACCTTC. Translating it yields CSVEENREGANLGYTF.

The gene calls are TRBV12-3 or TRBV12-4 and TRBJ1-5; D remains ambiguous. CDR3 size: 15 residues. V was pared by 2 bases and J by 4 bases, with 12 bases between. CDR3 residues: CASSLWVVQNQPQHF. CDR3 nucleotide sequence: TGTGCCAGCAGTTTATGGGTCGTACAGAATCAGCCCCAGCATTTT.

The rearrangement links TRBV12-3 or TRBV12-4 to TRBJ2-6; D remains unclear. Trimming removed 6 bases from V and 9 bases from J, with 9 bases in between. CDR3 length equals 12 residues. DNA of the CDR3: TGTGCCAGCAGGCCCGCCCTCAACGTCCTGACTTTC. It encodes CASRPALNVLTF.

This clonotype was seen a few times. The chain employs TRBV12-3 or TRBV12-4 and TRBJ1-5; D is uncertain. This CDR3 comprises 15 residues. V was pared by 2 bases and J by 4 bases, with 12 bases between. The CDR3, as DNA: TGTGCCAGCAGTTTAACCCGAAAGAGGAATCAGCCCCAGCATTTT. Residues: CASSLTRKRNQPQHF.

V usage is TRBV4-1 and J usage is TRBJ2-7, with 7 nucleotides matching TRBD1. CDR1 is MGHRA, CDR2 YSYEKL, per germline. The CDR3 loop spans 16 amino acids. J lost 0 bases, V lost 0 bases, and 5 bases had no gene match. This CDR3 is CASSQEDRVLSYEQYF. The CDR3 DNA reads as TGCGCCAGCAGCCAAGAAGACAGGGTACTCTCCTACGAGCAGTACTTC.

V gene TRBV9 combines with J gene TRBJ2-3, with TRBD2 identical over 10 bases. The J segment lost 1 base and the V segment lost 3 bases, leaving 8 bases of the junction unmatched. The CDR3 totals 17 residues. Germline lookup yields CDR1 SGDLS and CDR2 YYNGEE. The CDR3 bases are TGTGCCAGCAGCGCTCTAGAACTAGCGGGGCGCACAGATACGCAGTATTTT. This codes for CASSALELAGRTDTQYF.

CDR3 sequence (DNA): TGCGCCAGCAAGGAACCCCATTACGTGGGGCGAGAGACCCAGTACTTC. Amino acid sequence: CASKEPHYVGRETQYF. The chain has TRBV5-1 and TRBJ2-5; TRBD1 might be the D (5 bases). The V end was cut by 6 bases, the J end by 4 bases, with 22 bases between. The germline V gene has CDR1 SGHRS and CDR2 YFSETQ. The CDR3 is made up of 16 amino acids.

The rearrangement links TRBV12-3 or TRBV12-4 to TRBJ2-3, with 10 bases aligning to TRBD2. This CDR3 region has 15 residues. Losses at the gene ends were 6 bases for V and 8 bases for J; bases not matched to a gene: 11. This CDR3 reads CASSPSAGGRVTQYF. CDR3 in DNA: TGTGCCAGCAGCCCCTCAGCGGGGGGGCGGGTTACGCAGTATTTT.

In its sample, this clonotype was seen a few times. This sequence joins TRBV11-2 and TRBJ1-2; D is uncertain. The V end was cut by 6 bases, the J end by 4 bases, with 18 bases between. CDR1 is SGHAT, CDR2 FQNNGV, per germline. The CDR3 length is 15 residues. In DNA form, the CDR3 reads TGTGCCAGCAGATCCCTATCCACACGGAGCTATGGCTACACCTTC. It codes for CASRSLSTRSYGYTF.

The gene calls are TRBV3-1 and TRBJ2-1; D perhaps matches TRBD2 (5 bases). Trimming stripped 1 base from V and 9 bases from J, with 19 bases between. This CDR3 is built from 16 residues. CDR1 and CDR2 from the germline V gene are LGHDT and YNNKEL (reference sequence). In DNA form, the CDR3 reads TGTGCCAGCAGCCAAGTTGGGATTTCCGGGAAGGCTGAGCAGTTCTTC. Encoded protein: CASSQVGISGKAEQFF.

V and J are TRBV12-3 or TRBV12-4 and TRBJ1-1; a possible D gene is TRBD1 (5 bases). The germline V and J ends were trimmed by 8 bases and 5 bases, with 27 bases remaining between them. The CDR3 is made up of 17 amino acids. CDR3 in DNA: TGTGCCAGCCCCTTTCGGGGGAGAAAAGGGTCGGGTACTGAAGCTTTCTTT. It codes for CASPFRGRKGSGTEAFF.

The chain joins TRBV4-1 to TRBJ1-2; perhaps TRBD1 as D (6 bases). CDR3 size: 14 residues. Trimming took off 5 bases at V and 6 bases at J, with 16 bases between the two ends. Germline lookup yields CDR1 MGHRA and CDR2 YSYEKL. Here the CDR3 reads CASSKPLPGDGYTF. The CDR3 nucleotides are TGCGCCAGCAGCAAACCCCTCCCAGGGGATGGCTACACCTTC.

The chain employs TRBV5-1 and TRBJ2-2; D perhaps matches TRBD1 (5 bases). Deletions cut 3 bases from V and 0 bases from J, with 12 bases between. This CDR3 contains 16 residues. Germline V CDR1 and CDR2: SGHRS, YFSETQ. Written as DNA, the CDR3 is TGCGCCAGCAGCTACGACAGCCTATCGAACACCGGGGAGCTGTTTTTT. Protein: CASSYDSLSNTGELFF.

The rearrangement links TRBV29-1 to TRBJ1-1; D gene ambiguous. With 4 bases removed from V and 1 base from J, the gap between germline ends came to 10 bases. The germline CDR1 and CDR2 sequences are SQVTM and ANQGSEA. The CDR3 is 13 amino acids. CDR3 region: CSVVVLSNTEAFF. The DNA of the CDR3 is TGCAGCGTTGTGGTACTCTCGAACACTGAAGCTTTCTTT.